This passage covers 8 T cell receptor beta chains from one sample sequenced in a study of OX40 agonist ivuxolimab in advanced cancers. The library was produced with the immunoSEQ multiplex PCR assay. Held by TCRdb, this immuneACCESS table contains in-frame sequences only and omits some clones. Under half of the omission traces to an unresolved V gene where checked; the cause of the rest is unknown. This sample has approximately 89,000 clones in its table, and about nine tenths of those were observed once. The ten most abundant clones make up under 0.35% of the sample. Here the sequenced sample was CD4+ or CD8+ T cells sorted from blood, taken in a trial of the OX40 agonist ivuxolimab. These receptor sequences come from an adult with an advanced solid tumor such as melanoma, head and neck, liver or kidney cancer.

The rearrangement uses TRBV7-6 and TRBJ2-7, with 9 bases matching TRBD1. The V and J ends lost 4 bases and 6 bases, in that order; junction bases with no gene match: 10. The CDR3 runs 15 residues. CDR1 and CDR2 (germline): SGHVS, FNYEAQ. The DNA of the CDR3 is TGTGCCAGCAGCTCCCACGGGACAGGGCCAGTCGAGCAGTACTTC. Its translation: CASSSHGTGPVEQYF.

V usage is TRBV5-6 and J usage is TRBJ1-1; TRBD1 is a possible D gene (5 bases). CDR3 length: 14 residues. Trimming left V 3 bases short and J 3 bases short, with 12 bases between. Germline-derived CDR1 and CDR2 are SGHDT and YYEEEE. DNA of the CDR3: TGTGCCAGCAGCTGGCAGGGTGTGTACACTGAAGCTTTCTTT. Translating gives CASSWQGVYTEAFF.

This chain uses TRBV19 with TRBJ1-1, with TRBD1 identical over 9 bases. The CDR3 spans 14 residues. Germline V CDR1 and CDR2: LNHDA, SQIVND (reference sequence). The V segment lost 5 bases and the J segment 1 base; nucleotides outside the gene matches: 2. The CDR3 DNA is TGTGCCAGTAGTGTACAGGGGGCGAACACTGAAGCTTTCTTT. This sequence encodes CASSVQGANTEAFF.

The genes are TRBV28 and TRBJ1-3; D unclear. This CDR3 is 14 amino acids long. V lost 5 bases and J 4 bases, leaving 12 bases between the germline ends. CDR1 is MDHEN, CDR2 SYDVKM, per germline. DNA for the CDR3: TGTGCCAGCAGTGGGCCCAACTTCGGAAACACCATATATTTT. Translated, it gives CASSGPNFGNTIYF.

The rearrangement links TRBV6-1 to TRBJ2-7, with TRBD2 as a possible D gene (5 bases). Germline assignment: CDR1 MNHNS and CDR2 SASEGT. This CDR3 region has 14 residues. The ends were cut back, 10 bases at V and 0 bases at J, with 16 bases in the middle. The CDR3 bases are TGTGCCAATTCAAGGGAGCTGGGCTCCTACGAGCAGTACTTC. It codes for CANSRELGSYEQYF.

CDR3 bases: TGTGCCAGCAGCTTTAACCGGCTCTACCAAGAGACCCAGTACTTC. It specifies CASSFNRLYQETQYF. The chain employs TRBV11-2 and TRBJ2-5; no clear D gene. Per the germline V gene, CDR1 is SGHAT and CDR2 is FQNNGV. V gave up 3 bases and J gave up 0 bases, with 11 bases separating them. The CDR3 covers 15 residues.

The chain has TRBV19 and TRBJ2-2, with TRBD1 matching 10 bases. The CDR3 length is 15 residues. V lost 6 bases and J lost 5; bases outside the gene matches: 6. Germline-derived CDR1 and CDR2 are LNHDA and SQIVND (reference sequence). CDR3 amino acids: CASRRQGARTGELFF. The CDR3 DNA is TGTGCCAGTAGAAGACAGGGGGCCCGGACCGGGGAGCTGTTTTTT. Based on the CDR3 plus reference TRBV19 and TRBJ2-2, the full variable domain is DGGITQSPKYLFRKEGQNVTLSCEQNLNHDAMYWYRQDPGQGLRLIYYSQIVNDFQKGDIAEGYSVSREKKESFPLTVTSAQKNPTAFYLCASRRQGARTGELFFGEGSRLTVL.

The chain is built from TRBV6-5 and TRBJ1-1; the D gene is possibly TRBD1 (6 bases). This CDR3 has 13 amino acids. V lost 2 bases to trimming and J lost 7 bases, with 11 bases between them. Germline assignment: CDR1 MNHEY and CDR2 SVGAGI. The CDR3 DNA is TGTGCCAGCAGTTACGCACAGGGACGTGAAGCTTTCTTT. It codes for CASSYAQGREAFF.